This T cell receptor (beta chain) was sequenced for a study of cytomegalovirus exposure and HLA in healthy donors. The study's findings and limits: In a later analysis, common viral pathogens appeared linked to several of the most significant clusters. A previous analysis found most TCR beta V segments productive roughly 90% or roughly 30% of the time.

The V and J ends lost 5 bases and 0 bases, in that order; junction bases with no gene match: 3. Germline lookup yields CDR1 SQVTM and CDR2 ANQGSEA. The CDR3 loop spans 14 amino acids. This PCR relied on a set of 60 Vbeta primers and 13 Jbeta primers. Some clones are missing from TCRdb's copy, which holds only in-frame ones; the method was immunoSEQ multiplex PCR. Among around 91,000 clones listed, around 64% were seen once. This clone came up a few times. The antigen is unknown. V and J are TRBV29-1 and TRBJ1-5, with 8 bases lining up with TRBD1. The receptor's source is a man in his sixties in good health and CMV-seronegative. Sequenced input: PBMCs. The CDR3 sequence: CSVRTGLSNQPQHF. Here the CDR3 DNA reads TGCAGCGTTAGGACAGGGCTTAGCAATCAGCCCCAGCATTTT.